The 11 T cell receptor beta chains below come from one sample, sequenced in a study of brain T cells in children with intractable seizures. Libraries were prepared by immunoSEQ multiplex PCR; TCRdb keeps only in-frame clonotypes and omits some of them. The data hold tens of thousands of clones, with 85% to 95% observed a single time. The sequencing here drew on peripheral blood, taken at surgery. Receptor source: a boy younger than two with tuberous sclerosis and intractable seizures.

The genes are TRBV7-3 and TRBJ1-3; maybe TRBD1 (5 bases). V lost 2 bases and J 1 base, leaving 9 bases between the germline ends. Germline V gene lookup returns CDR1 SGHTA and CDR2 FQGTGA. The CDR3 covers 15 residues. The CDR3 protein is CASSLWGGSGNTIYF. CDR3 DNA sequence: TGTGCCAGCAGCTTATGGGGGGGATCTGGAAACACCATATATTTT. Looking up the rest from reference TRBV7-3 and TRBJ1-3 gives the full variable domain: GAGVSQTPSNKVTEKGKYVELRCDPISGHTALYWYRQSLGQGPEFLIYFQGTGAADDSGLPNDRFFAVRPEGSVSTLKIQRTERGDSAVYLCASSLWGGSGNTIYFGEGSWLTVV.

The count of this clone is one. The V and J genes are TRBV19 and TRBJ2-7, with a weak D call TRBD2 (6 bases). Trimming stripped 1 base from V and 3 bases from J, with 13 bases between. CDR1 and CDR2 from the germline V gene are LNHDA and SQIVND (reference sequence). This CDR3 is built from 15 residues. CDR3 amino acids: CASSIAGGNGYEQYF. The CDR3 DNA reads TGTGCCAGTAGTATAGCAGGAGGGAATGGCTACGAGCAGTACTTC.

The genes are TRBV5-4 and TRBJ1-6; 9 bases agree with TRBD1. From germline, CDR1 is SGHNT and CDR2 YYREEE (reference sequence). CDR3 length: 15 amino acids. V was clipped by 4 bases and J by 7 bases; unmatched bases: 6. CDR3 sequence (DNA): TGTGCCAGCAGCGGTACCGGGACAGGGAATTCACCCCTCCACTTT. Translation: CASSGTGTGNSPLHF.

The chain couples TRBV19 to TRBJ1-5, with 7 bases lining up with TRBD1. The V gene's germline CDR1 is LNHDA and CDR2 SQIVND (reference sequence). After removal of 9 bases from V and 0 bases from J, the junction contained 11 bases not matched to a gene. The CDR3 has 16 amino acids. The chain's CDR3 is CASKGQAANSNQPQHF. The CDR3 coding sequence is TGTGCCAGCAAAGGACAGGCGGCGAATAGCAATCAGCCCCAGCATTTT.

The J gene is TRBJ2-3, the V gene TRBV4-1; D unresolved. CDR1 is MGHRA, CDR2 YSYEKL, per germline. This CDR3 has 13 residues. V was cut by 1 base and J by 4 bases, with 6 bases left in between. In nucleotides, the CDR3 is TGCGCCAGCAGCCAAGTTGGGGCAGATACGCAGTATTTT. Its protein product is CASSQVGADTQYF.

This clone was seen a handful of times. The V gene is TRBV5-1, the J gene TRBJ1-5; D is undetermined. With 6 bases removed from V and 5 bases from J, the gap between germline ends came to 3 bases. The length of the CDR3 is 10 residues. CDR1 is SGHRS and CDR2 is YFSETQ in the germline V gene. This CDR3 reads CASTHQPQHF. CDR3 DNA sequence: TGCGCCAGCACACATCAGCCCCAGCATTTT. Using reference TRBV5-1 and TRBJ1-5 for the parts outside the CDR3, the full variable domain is KAGVTQTPRYLIKTRGQQVTLSCSPISGHRSVSWYQQTPGQGLQFLFEYFSETQRNKGNFPGRFSGRQFSNSRSEMNVSTLELGDSALYLCASTHQPQHFGDGTRLSIL.

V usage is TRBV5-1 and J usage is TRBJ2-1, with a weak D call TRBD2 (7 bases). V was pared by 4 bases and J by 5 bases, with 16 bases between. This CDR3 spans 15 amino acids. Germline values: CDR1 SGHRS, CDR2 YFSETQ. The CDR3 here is CASSLEGGGNNEQFF. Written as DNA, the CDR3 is TGCGCCAGCAGCCTCGAGGGGGGAGGGAACAATGAGCAGTTCTTC.

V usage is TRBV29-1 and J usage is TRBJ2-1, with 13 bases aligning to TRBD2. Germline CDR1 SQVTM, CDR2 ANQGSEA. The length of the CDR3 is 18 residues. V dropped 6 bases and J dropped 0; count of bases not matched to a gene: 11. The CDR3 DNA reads TGCAGCGTAGCACCCGTGACTAGCGGGAGGAGCTCCTACAATGAGCAGTTCTTC. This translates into CSVAPVTSGRSSYNEQFF.

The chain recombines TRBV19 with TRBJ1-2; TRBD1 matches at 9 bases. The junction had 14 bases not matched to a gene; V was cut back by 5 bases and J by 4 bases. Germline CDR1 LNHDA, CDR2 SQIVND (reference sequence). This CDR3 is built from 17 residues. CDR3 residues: CASSASDRGNTAYGYTF. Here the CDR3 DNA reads TGTGCCAGTAGTGCGTCTGACAGGGGGAATACTGCCTATGGCTACACCTTC.

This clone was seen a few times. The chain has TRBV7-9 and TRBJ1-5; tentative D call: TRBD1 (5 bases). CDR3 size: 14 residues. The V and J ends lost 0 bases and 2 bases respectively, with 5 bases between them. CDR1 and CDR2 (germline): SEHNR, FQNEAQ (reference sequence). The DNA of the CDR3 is TGTGCCAGCAGCTTAGCAGGGGGCAATCAGCCCCAGCATTTT. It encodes CASSLAGGNQPQHF.

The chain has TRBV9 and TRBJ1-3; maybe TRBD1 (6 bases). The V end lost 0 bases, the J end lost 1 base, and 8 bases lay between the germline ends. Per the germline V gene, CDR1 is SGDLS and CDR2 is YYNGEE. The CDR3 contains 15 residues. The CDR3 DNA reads TGTGCCAGCAGCGTAGCAGGGGTTTCTGGAAACACCATATATTTT. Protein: CASSVAGVSGNTIYF. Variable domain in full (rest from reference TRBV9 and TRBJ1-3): DSGVTQTPKHLITATGQRVTLRCSPRSGDLSVYWYQQSLDQGLQFLIQYYNGEERAKGNILERFSAQQFPDLHSELNLSSLELGDSALYFCASSVAGVSGNTIYFGEGSWLTVV.